Presented here are 8 T cell receptor beta chains from one specimen sequenced in a study of shared clonotypes between healthy human individuals. The assay was immunoSEQ multiplex PCR, and TCRdb's table has in-frame clones only and misses some. Among 2 million to 2.5 million clones, 85% to 95% were seen once, and the ten largest hold about 0.36%. Sequenced sample: naive CD4+ T cells from PBMCs. Subset here: CD45RA+ positively selected. The receptors here all came from a young man in good health. Some clones in this sample may be carry-over from other donors' samples.

The V and J genes are TRBV6-5 and TRBJ2-3, with D possibly TRBD2 on 6 matching bases. Germline V gene sequence: CDR1 MNHEY, CDR2 SVGAGI. The length of the CDR3 is 14 residues. V lost 6 bases, J lost 0 bases, and 10 bases lay in between. CDR3 region: CASRLARSTDTQYF. The CDR3 nucleotides read TGTGCCAGCAGACTAGCCAGAAGCACAGATACGCAGTATTTT.

This clone has only a few counts. The chain links TRBV28 to TRBJ1-1, with a possible D match to TRBD1 (5 bases). The CDR3 has 14 residues. Germline assignment: CDR1 MDHEN and CDR2 SYDVKM. Trimming shortened V by 7 bases and J by 0 bases, and 12 bases separated the two germline ends. CDR3 region: CASNPQDLNTEAFF. The CDR3 DNA is TGTGCCAGCAACCCACAGGACCTGAACACTGAAGCTTTCTTT.

This chain joins TRBV11-3 and TRBJ1-3, with D unclear. The CDR3 contains 18 residues. The V end was cut by 1 base, the J end by 1 base, with 17 bases between. Germline V gene sequence: CDR1 SGHNT, CDR2 YENEEA. The DNA of the CDR3 is TGTGCCAGCAGCTTAGTAGCTTCTCTTACGGCGTCTGGAAACACCATATATTTT. Protein sequence: CASSLVASLTASGNTIYF. Using reference TRBV11-3 and TRBJ1-3 for the parts outside the CDR3, the full variable domain is EAGVVQSPRYKIIEKKQPVAFWCNPISGHNTLYWYLQNLGQGPELLIRYENEEAVDDSQLPKDRFSAERLKGVDSTLKIQPAELGDSAVYLCASSLVASLTASGNTIYFGEGSWLTVV.

This chain uses TRBV30 with TRBJ2-1; 8 bases match TRBD2. J was trimmed by 4 bases and V by 3 bases; bases with no gene match: 5. In germline, CDR1 is GTSNPN, CDR2 SVGIG (reference sequence). This CDR3 spans 14 amino acids. In DNA, the CDR3 is TGTGCCTGGAGCTGGACTAGCCCATACAATGAGCAGTTCTTC. Its translation is CAWSWTSPYNEQFF.

The genes are TRBV18 and TRBJ2-3; 7 bases are a match to TRBD2. This CDR3 region has 19 residues. Germline-derived CDR1 and CDR2 are KGHSH and LQKENI. The V and J ends lost 3 bases and 0 bases, in that order; junction bases with no gene match: 15. The CDR3 nucleotides are TGTGCCAGCTCACCGGATTGGGGCCGCTCGGGGGGAAGCACAGATACGCAGTATTTT. Translation: CASSPDWGRSGGSTDTQYF.

This clone has only a few counts. Additional DNA sequences in this sample encode the identical CDR3. This chain connects TRBV18 to TRBJ1-5; D uncertain. Germline assignment: CDR1 KGHSH and CDR2 LQKENI. Trimming removed 4 bases at V and 4 bases at J, with 8 bases between. CDR3 size: 13 residues. CDR3 protein: CASSRSENQPQHF. CDR3 in DNA: TGTGCCAGCTCACGGTCCGAAAATCAGCCCCAGCATTTT.

The rearrangement joins TRBV13 to TRBJ2-3; 7 bases fit TRBD1. Germline lookup yields CDR1 PRHDT and CDR2 FYEKMQ (reference sequence). V shed 5 bases, J shed 6 bases, and the junction held 8 bases outside the gene matches. There are 14 residues in the CDR3. Written as DNA, the CDR3 is TGTGCCAGCAGCCCCAGACAGGGTTCGGATACGCAGTATTTT. It encodes CASSPRQGSDTQYF.

CDR3 DNA: TGTGCCAGCAGCAGAGTATCCTACGAGCAGTACTTC. Translation: CASSRVSYEQYF. The chain couples TRBV7-9 to TRBJ2-7; D ambiguous. This CDR3 comprises 12 residues. In germline, CDR1 is SEHNR, CDR2 FQNEAQ (reference sequence). V shed 5 bases and J shed 1 base, with 6 bases lying between them.